This TCR beta chain was found in a study of blood T cell repertoires in COVID-19. Trimming took off 4 bases at V and 4 bases at J, with 17 bases between the two ends. This CDR3 is 16 amino acids long. Germline V lookup: CDR1 SGHRS, CDR2 YFSETQ. Only in-frame clones appear in the TCRdb table, and some are missing; sequencing was by immunoSEQ multiplex PCR. The table has over 45,000 clones, 75% to 90% seen once. This clonotype was sampled from a woman in her sixties with acute or convalescent COVID-19. Source material: peripheral blood. This chain uses TRBV5-1 with TRBJ2-2; maybe TRBD1 (7 bases). CDR3 sequence: CASSPQTGEVTGELFF. The CDR3 DNA reads as TGCGCCAGCAGCCCACAAACAGGGGAGGTCACCGGGGAGCTGTTTTTT.